These 7 T cell receptor beta chains originate from one sample sequenced in a study of technical replicates of blood from several donors. Clones were read by immunoSEQ multiplex PCR, and TCRdb kept only the in-frame ones, dropping some. The table lists approximately 76,000 clones, just over 85% of them singletons. The sample comprised PBMCs. The origin of the receptors is a human donor in good health. Some clones in this sample may be carry-over from other donors' samples.

The CDR3 loop reads CASSLQLVTGQYF. The CDR3 region has the DNA TGTGCCAGCAGCTTGCAATTGGTTACCGGGCAGTACTTC. This chain links TRBV5-8 with TRBJ2-7, with D hard to call. Germline V gene sequence: CDR1 SGHTS, CDR2 YDEGEE. The germline V and J ends were trimmed by 1 base and 9 bases, with 14 bases remaining between them. The CDR3 totals 13 residues.

V usage is TRBV2 and J usage is TRBJ2-7; 15 bases fit TRBD2. The V and J ends lost 3 bases and 3 bases, in that order; junction bases with no gene match: 6. The CDR3 extends over 17 amino acids. Germline V lookup: CDR1 SNHLY, CDR2 FYNNEI. This CDR3 is CASSEGLAGGPGYEQYF. CDR3 bases: TGTGCCAGCAGTGAGGGACTAGCGGGAGGACCGGGCTACGAGCAGTACTTC.

The V gene is TRBV7-7, the J gene TRBJ2-5; 15 positions match TRBD2. The V gene's germline CDR1 is SSHAT and CDR2 FNYEAQ (reference sequence). This CDR3 contains 18 residues. With 4 bases clipped from V and 5 bases from J, the junction kept 11 bases outside the gene matches. In DNA, the CDR3 is TGTGCCAGCAGCTCCGGGACTAGCGGGGGGTCGACGCGGGAGACCCAGTACTTC. Amino acid sequence: CASSSGTSGGSTRETQYF.

The chain uses TRBV19 and TRBJ1-2; 10 nucleotides line up with TRBD1. Germline CDR1 is LNHDA and CDR2 is SQIVND (reference sequence). The J segment lost 2 bases and the V segment lost 6 bases, leaving 6 bases of the junction unmatched. The CDR3 runs to 15 residues. CDR3 bases: TGTGCCAGTAGGGGACAGGGGACCCAAAACTATGGCTACACCTTC. Its protein is CASRGQGTQNYGYTF. The whole variable domain, remainder taken from reference TRBV19 and TRBJ1-2, is DGGITQSPKYLFRKEGQNVTLSCEQNLNHDAMYWYRQDPGQGLRLIYYSQIVNDFQKGDIAEGYSVSREKKESFPLTVTSAQKNPTAFYLCASRGQGTQNYGYTFGSGTRLTVV.

This chain uses TRBV7-8 with TRBJ2-5, with TRBD1 matching over 7 bases. Unmatched junction bases numbered 4, after V lost 2 bases and J lost 4 bases. Looked up from germline, CDR1 is SGHVS and CDR2 is FQNEAQ. This CDR3 spans 14 amino acids. The CDR3 is CASSLFHRGETQYF. As DNA, the CDR3 is TGTGCCAGCAGCTTATTTCACAGGGGAGAGACCCAGTACTTC. Filled out from reference TRBV7-8 and TRBJ2-5, the complete variable domain reads GAGVSQSPRYKVAKRGQDVALRCDPISGHVSLFWYQQALGQGPEFLTYFQNEAQLDKSGLPSDRFFAERPEGSVSTLKIQRTQQEDSAVYLCASSLFHRGETQYFGPGTRLLVL.

This chain joins TRBV7-2 and TRBJ2-1; TRBD2 matches 7 bases. This CDR3 comprises 15 residues. Germline V gene lookup returns CDR1 SGHTA and CDR2 FQGNSA. V lost 4 bases, J lost 6 bases, and 9 bases stayed unmatched. As DNA, the CDR3 is TGTGCCAGCAGCTCCTTCGTGGGGGGGTTCAATGAGCAGTTCTTC. Its translation is CASSSFVGGFNEQFF.

This clone occurred once. The J gene is TRBJ1-3, the V gene TRBV5-1; weak D call: TRBD1 (6 bases). The CDR3 spans 16 residues. Germline V lookup: CDR1 SGHRS, CDR2 YFSETQ. Trimming removed 1 base at V and 0 bases at J, with 11 bases between. The CDR3 region has the DNA TGCGCCAGCAGCTTGTTGGGGGCTACCTCTGGAAACACCATATATTTT. Translating gives CASSLLGATSGNTIYF.